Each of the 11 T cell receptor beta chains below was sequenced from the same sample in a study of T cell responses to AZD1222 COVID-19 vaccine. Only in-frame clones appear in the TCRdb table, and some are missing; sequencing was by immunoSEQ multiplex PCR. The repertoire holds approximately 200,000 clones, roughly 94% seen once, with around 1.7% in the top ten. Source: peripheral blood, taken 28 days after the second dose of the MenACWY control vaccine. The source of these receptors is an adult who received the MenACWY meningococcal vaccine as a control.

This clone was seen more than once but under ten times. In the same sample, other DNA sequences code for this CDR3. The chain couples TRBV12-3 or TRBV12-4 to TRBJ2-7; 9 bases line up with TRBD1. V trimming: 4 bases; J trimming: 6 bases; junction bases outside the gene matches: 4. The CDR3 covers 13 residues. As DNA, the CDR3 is TGTGCCAGCAGTTCCGGGACAGGGCGCGAGCAGTACTTC. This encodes CASSSGTGREQYF.

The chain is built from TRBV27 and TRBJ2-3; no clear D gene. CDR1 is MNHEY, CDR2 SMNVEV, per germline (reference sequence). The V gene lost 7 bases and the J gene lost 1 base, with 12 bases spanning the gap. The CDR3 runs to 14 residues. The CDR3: CASMRNPRTDTQYF. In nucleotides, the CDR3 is TGTGCCAGCATGCGGAATCCGCGCACAGATACGCAGTATTTT.

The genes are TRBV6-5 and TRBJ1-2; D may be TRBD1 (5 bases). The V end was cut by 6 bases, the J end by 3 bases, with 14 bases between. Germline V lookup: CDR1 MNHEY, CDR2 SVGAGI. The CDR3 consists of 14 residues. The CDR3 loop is CASSTNRGDYGYTF. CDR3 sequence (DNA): TGTGCCAGCAGCACCAACCGGGGGGACTATGGCTACACCTTC.

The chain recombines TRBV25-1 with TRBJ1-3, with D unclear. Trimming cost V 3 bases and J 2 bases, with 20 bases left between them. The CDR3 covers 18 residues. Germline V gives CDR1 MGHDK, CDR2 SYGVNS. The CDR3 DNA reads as TGTGCCAGCAGTGATCCCCTCCCCCGGGGAAGCCCTGGAAACACCATATATTTT. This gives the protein CASSDPLPRGSPGNTIYF.

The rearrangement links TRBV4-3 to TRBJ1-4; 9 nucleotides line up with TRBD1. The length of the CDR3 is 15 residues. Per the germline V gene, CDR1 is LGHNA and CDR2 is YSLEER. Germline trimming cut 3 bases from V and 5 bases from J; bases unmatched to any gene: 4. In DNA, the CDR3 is TGCGCCAGCAGCCAGATCGGACAGGGGAATGAAAAACTGTTTTTT. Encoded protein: CASSQIGQGNEKLFF.

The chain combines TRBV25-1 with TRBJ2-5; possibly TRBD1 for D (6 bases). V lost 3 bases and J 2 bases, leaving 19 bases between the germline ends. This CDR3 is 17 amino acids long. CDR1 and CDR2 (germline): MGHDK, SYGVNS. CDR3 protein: CASSERRTARDQETQYF. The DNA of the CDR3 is TGTGCCAGCAGTGAGCGGCGGACAGCAAGAGATCAAGAGACCCAGTACTTC. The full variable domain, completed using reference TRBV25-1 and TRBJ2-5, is EADIYQTPRYLVIGTGKKITLECSQTMGHDKMYWYQQDPGMELHLIHYSYGVNSTEKGDLSSESTVSRIRTEHFPLTLESARPSHTSQYLCASSERRTARDQETQYFGPGTRLLVL.

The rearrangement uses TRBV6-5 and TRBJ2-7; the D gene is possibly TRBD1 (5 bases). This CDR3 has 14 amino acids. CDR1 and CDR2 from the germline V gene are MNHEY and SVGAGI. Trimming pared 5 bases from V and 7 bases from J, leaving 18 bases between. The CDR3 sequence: CASSPLFGANEQYF. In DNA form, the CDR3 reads TGTGCCAGCAGTCCTCTTTTTGGGGCTAATGAGCAGTACTTC.

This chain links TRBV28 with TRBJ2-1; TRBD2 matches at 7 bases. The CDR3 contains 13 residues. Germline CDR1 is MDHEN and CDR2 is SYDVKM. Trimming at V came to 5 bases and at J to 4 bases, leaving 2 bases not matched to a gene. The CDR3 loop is CASSLAEYNEQFF. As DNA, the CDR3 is TGTGCCAGCAGTCTAGCGGAATACAATGAGCAGTTCTTC.

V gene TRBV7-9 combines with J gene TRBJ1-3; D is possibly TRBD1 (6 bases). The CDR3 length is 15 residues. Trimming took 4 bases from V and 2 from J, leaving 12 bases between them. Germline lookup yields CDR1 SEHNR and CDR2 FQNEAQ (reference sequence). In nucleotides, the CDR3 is TGTGCCAGCAGCTCCAGGGGCCCCACTGGAAACACCATATATTTT. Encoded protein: CASSSRGPTGNTIYF.

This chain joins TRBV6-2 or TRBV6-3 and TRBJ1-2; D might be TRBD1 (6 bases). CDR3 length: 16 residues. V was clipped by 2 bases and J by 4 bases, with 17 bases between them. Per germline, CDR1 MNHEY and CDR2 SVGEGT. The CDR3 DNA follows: TGTGCCAGCAGTTACGGACAGCGAAGGGCCCTCTATGGCTACACCTTC. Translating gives CASSYGQRRALYGYTF.

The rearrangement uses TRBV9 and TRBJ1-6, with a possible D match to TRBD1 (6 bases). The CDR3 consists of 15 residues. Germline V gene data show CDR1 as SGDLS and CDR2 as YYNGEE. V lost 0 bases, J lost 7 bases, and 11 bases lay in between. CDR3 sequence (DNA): TGTGCCAGCAGCGTAGTAGCGGGGGCAAATTCACCCCTCCACTTT. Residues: CASSVVAGANSPLHF.